This TCR beta chain was sequenced for a study of PD-1 blockade in classical Hodgkin lymphoma. Time point reported: newly diagnosed, previously untreated cHL patient sample. CD4+ T cells were purified from thawed PBMCs by magnetic negative selection. Peripheral samples used as comparators were newly diagnosed, untreated classical Hodgkin lymphoma PBMCs. Findings and caveats of the study: Still unresolved is the cause of the repertoire differences, which may be disease activity or prior therapy. Reported findings placed baseline TCR diversity lower in newly diagnosed patients (compared with healthy donors).

Clones were sequenced by immunoSEQ multiplex PCR, and TCRdb holds only the in-frame ones, with some missing. The table includes 20,000 to 25,000 clones, more than 90% detected once. Comment on this clone: The target antigen is unknown.

Source material: CD4+ T cells from blood. The sequence derives from a human donor with classical Hodgkin lymphoma.

The CDR3 coding sequence is TGCAGTGCTAGTGATAAAGAGACCCAGTACTTC. Amino acids: CSASDKETQYF. This rearrangement joins TRBV20-1 to TRBJ2-5; no firm D call. Germline V gives CDR1 DFQATT, CDR2 SNEGSKA (reference sequence). This CDR3 contains 11 residues. Trimming left V 3 bases short and J 3 bases short, with 5 bases between.